One sample yielded the 22 T cell receptor beta chains listed below, sequenced in a study of T cell clonality in common variable immunodeficiency. Libraries were prepared by immunoSEQ multiplex PCR; TCRdb keeps only in-frame clonotypes and omits some of them. The sample shows approximately 57,000 clones, none of them appearing just once. The sample comprised peripheral blood mononuclear cells. The receptors come from a person aged 18 to 75 in good health.

Many counts were recorded for this clone. The CDR3 extends 3 residues past the end of the read, so its final part is completed from the germline J gene. The gene calls are TRBV10-1 and TRBJ1-2; D gene uncertain. Deletions cut 2 bases from V and 2 bases from J, with 6 bases between. Germline values: CDR1 WNHNN, CDR2 SYGVQD (reference sequence). This CDR3 has 13 amino acids. The CDR3 loop reads CASSEEGNYGYTF. The sequenced part of the CDR3 DNA is TGCGCCAGCAGTGAGGAAGGCAACTATGGC.

Ten or more counts support this clone. Coverage ceases 3 residues before the CDR3 finishes, and the germline J gene fills in the end. The rearrangement links TRBV7-2 to TRBJ2-3; 7 nucleotides line up with TRBD1. Losses at the gene ends were 5 bases for V and 2 bases for J; bases not matched to a gene: 7. Germline CDR1 reads SGHTA; CDR2 reads FQGNSA. The CDR3 covers 15 residues. The CDR3 loop is CASSKGQILTDTQYF. The CDR3 bases that were read are TGTGCCAGCAGCAAGGGACAGATCCTCACAGATACG.

This clone was detected ten times or more. The sequence runs out 3 residues before the end of the CDR3; the remainder is reconstructed from the germline J gene. The V call is TRBV6-2 or TRBV6-3, the J call TRBJ1-2; D may be TRBD1 (5 bases). CDR1 and CDR2 from the germline V gene are MNHEY and SVGEGT. The V gene lost 5 bases and the J gene lost 1 base, with 17 bases spanning the gap. The CDR3 totals 16 residues. This CDR3 reads CASSQTSGHFNYGYTF. CDR3 bases read: TGTGCCAGCAGTCAGACCTCCGGACACTTTAACTATGGC.

This clone was observed many times. The CDR3 goes on 3 residues after the read ends, and that part is filled in from the germline J gene. This chain uses TRBV10-3 with TRBJ1-1; D gene uncertain. The CDR3 spans 13 residues. Per the germline V gene, CDR1 is ENHRY and CDR2 is SYGVKD. The covered CDR3 bases are TGTGCCATCAGTGACCAGAGCGGGTCGGTG. Translation gives CAISDQSGSV. The entire CDR3 protein is CAISDQSGSVAFF.

Many counts were recorded for this clone. From the germline J gene comes the end of the CDR3, since the read stops 3 residues before it. The chain couples TRBV29-1 to TRBJ1-1; tentative D call: TRBD1 (6 bases). The length of the CDR3 is 12 residues. The V end lost 4 bases, the J end lost 5 bases, and 11 bases lay between the germline ends. From germline, CDR1 is SQVTM and CDR2 ANQGSEA. Incomplete CDR3 DNA: TGCAGCGTTGCAAGGGGGAGAACTGAA. This codes for CSVARGRTE. The CDR3, in full, reads CSVARGRTEAFF.

This clone was counted many times. Compared with germline, one end of the junction differs, possibly owing to a read error. The CDR3 is cut off 3 residues early in the read; its end comes from the germline J gene. The chain joins TRBV4-2 to TRBJ1-2, with D hard to call. The CDR3 is made up of 13 amino acids. Germline V gene lookup returns CDR1 LGHNA and CDR2 YNFKEQ. CDR3 protein: CASSQDISFGYTF. CDR3 bases read: TGCGCCAGCAGCCAAGATATTAGCTTCGGC.

This clone was counted many times. The missing CDR3 end, 3 residues past where the read stops, is filled in from the germline J gene. The chain recombines TRBV29-1 with TRBJ1-1; D uncertain. With 6 bases removed from V and 3 bases from J, the gap between germline ends came to 17 bases. Germline V gene lookup returns CDR1 SQVTM and CDR2 ANQGSEA. This CDR3 comprises 14 residues. Partial CDR3 DNA: TGCAGCGTGCCGGCGACGCACCGGGACACTGAA. This sequence encodes CSVPATHRDTE. The full CDR3 sequence reads CSVPATHRDTEAFF.

This clone has at least ten counts. This specimen includes other DNA sequences encoding the same CDR3. Incomplete CDR3 DNA: TGTGCCAGCCGGGACAGCCTAAATCAGCCC. Translating it yields CASRDSLNQP. In full, the CDR3 reads CASRDSLNQPQHF. The chain carries TRBV6-2 or TRBV6-3 and TRBJ1-5; 7 nucleotides match TRBD1. The CDR3 extends 3 residues past the end of the read, so its final part is completed from the germline J gene. The CDR3 extends over 13 amino acids. CDR1 is MNHEY and CDR2 is SVGEGT in the germline V gene. The J segment lost 4 bases and the V segment lost 8 bases, leaving 5 bases of the junction unmatched.

In the case of this clone: The read is 3 residues too short to cover the CDR3 end, so that end is filled in from the germline J gene. This chain uses TRBV2 with TRBJ1-1; weak D call: TRBD1 (6 bases). Germline CDR1 and CDR2: SNHLY and FYNNEI. This CDR3 contains 14 residues. The DNA read from the CDR3 is TGTGCCAGCAGACCGTCGACAGGTCCGGACGAA. Translated: CASRPSTGPDE. The full CDR3 is CASRPSTGPDEAFF. Variable domain in full (rest from reference TRBV2 and TRBJ1-1): EPEVTQTPSHQVTQMGQEVILRCVPISNHLYFYWYRQILGQKVEFLVSFYNNEISEKSEIFDDQFSVERPDGSNFTLKIRSTKLEDSAMYFCASRPSTGPDEAFFGQGTRLTVV.

This clone was found many times. The read terminates 3 residues ahead of where the CDR3 ends, so the germline J gene completes it. The chain links TRBV4-2 to TRBJ1-5, with a tentative D call TRBD1 (6 bases). The CDR3 is 19 amino acids. V gave up 4 bases and J gave up 1 base, with 23 bases separating them. Germline CDR1 reads LGHNA; CDR2 reads YNFKEQ. The DNA read from the CDR3 is TGTGCCAGCAGCCTCCAGATGGGGGGGGCACTTTCCAGCAATCAGCCC. This codes for CASSLQMGGALSSNQP. The full CDR3 sequence reads CASSLQMGGALSSNQPQHF.

This clone was found many times. The CDR3 end is not reached by the read, which stops 3 residues before it; the germline J gene fills it in. This chain connects TRBV19 to TRBJ1-3; the D is unclear. The CDR3 covers 14 residues. CDR1 and CDR2 from the germline V gene are LNHDA and SQIVND (reference sequence). V was cut by 6 bases and J by 0 bases, with 9 bases left in between. Incomplete CDR3 DNA: TGTGCCAGTAGGCAACTTAGCTCTGGAAACACC. It codes for CASRQLSSGNT. The whole CDR3 sequence reads CASRQLSSGNTIYF. Based on the CDR3 plus reference TRBV19 and TRBJ1-3, the full variable domain is DGGITQSPKYLFRKEGQNVTLSCEQNLNHDAMYWYRQDPGQGLRLIYYSQIVNDFQKGDIAEGYSVSREKKESFPLTVTSAQKNPTAFYLCASRQLSSGNTIYFGEGSWLTVV.

In its sample, this clone was seen many times. The observed sequence ends 3 residues before the CDR3 terminus, with the missing tail filled in from the germline J gene. The V and J genes are TRBV7-7 and TRBJ1-1, with D perhaps matching TRBD1 (6 bases). Germline V CDR1 and CDR2: SSHAT, FNYEAQ (reference sequence). The CDR3 runs to 13 residues. V lost 4 bases, J lost 3 bases, and 9 bases lay in between. Incomplete CDR3 DNA: TGTGCCAGCAGCTGGGACATAGACACTGAA. Protein: CASSWDIDTE. The full-length CDR3 reads as CASSWDIDTEAFF.

There are many counts of this clone. The read finishes 3 residues shy of the CDR3 end, and the germline J gene is used to complete it. The chain links TRBV18 to TRBJ2-2, with 9 bases lining up with TRBD1. In germline, CDR1 is KGHSH, CDR2 LQKENI. V gave up 6 bases and J gave up 5 bases; unmatched junction bases: 7. The CDR3 consists of 15 residues. The sequenced part of the CDR3 DNA is TGTGCCAGCTCCCGCCAGGACAGGGGAACCGGGGAG. This translates into CASSRQDRGTGE. The entire CDR3 protein is CASSRQDRGTGELFF.

The table lists this clone with many counts. The read terminates 3 residues ahead of where the CDR3 ends, so the germline J gene completes it. The rearrangement uses TRBV18 and TRBJ1-6, with 10 bases identical to TRBD1. The CDR3 totals 14 residues. With V trimmed by 6 bases and J by 9 bases, 5 bases remained unmatched. CDR1 KGHSH and CDR2 LQKENI come from the germline V gene. The CDR3 DNA, read in part, is TGTGCCAGCTCCCCGGGACAGGGGATTTCACCC. Its protein product is CASSPGQGISP. The whole CDR3 region reads CASSPGQGISPLHF.

This clone was observed many times. Coverage ceases 3 residues before the CDR3 finishes, and the germline J gene fills in the end. V usage is TRBV20-1 and J usage is TRBJ2-1, with 12 bases that match TRBD2. Germline CDR1 and CDR2: DFQATT and SNEGSKA (reference sequence). The ends lost 5 bases at V and 2 bases at J; junction bases unmatched: 1. The CDR3 length is 14 residues. The CDR3: CSAWTSGAYNEQFF. CDR3 bases read: TGCAGTGCTTGGACTAGCGGGGCCTACAATGAG.

This clone appeared many times. With the read ending 3 residues before the CDR3 end, the germline J gene is used to fill in that end. The J gene is TRBJ2-1, the V gene TRBV7-9; 12 nucleotides agree with TRBD2. V gave up 5 bases and J gave up 6 bases; unmatched junction bases: 5. The length of the CDR3 is 15 residues. The germline V gene encodes CDR1 SEHNR and CDR2 FQNEAQ (reference sequence). The CDR3 here is CASSPTSGGGNEQFF. CDR3 DNA, as far as it was read: TGTGCCAGCAGCCCGACTAGCGGGGGAGGCAATGAG.

This clone has at least ten counts. The read terminates 3 residues ahead of where the CDR3 ends, so the germline J gene completes it. The chain uses TRBV7-9 and TRBJ2-7; TRBD2 might be the D (6 bases). The CDR3 contains 15 residues. Germline assignment: CDR1 SEHNR and CDR2 FQNEAQ (reference sequence). Trimming left V 2 bases short and J 1 base short, with 12 bases between. The covered CDR3 bases are TGTGCCAGCAGCTTATACGGGGGAGAGTCCTACGAG. Translation gives CASSLYGGESYE. From start to end, the CDR3 is CASSLYGGESYEQYF. The variable domain in full, completed from reference TRBV7-9 and TRBJ2-7, reads DTGVSQNPRHKITKRGQNVTFRCDPISEHNRLYWYRQTLGQGPEFLTYFQNEAQLEKSRLLSDRFSAERPKGSFSTLEIQRTEQGDSAMYLCASSLYGGESYEQYFGPGTRLTVT.

This clone was recorded at least ten times. The read terminates 3 residues before the CDR3 end, so the remaining end is supplied by the germline J gene. The gene calls are TRBV15 and TRBJ2-1, with D perhaps TRBD2 (6 bases). The length of the CDR3 is 16 residues. Trimming stripped 3 bases from V and 4 bases from J, with 16 bases between. CDR1 and CDR2 from the germline V gene are LNHNV and YYDKDF (reference sequence). The CDR3 here is CATSRSGWAGYNEQFF. CDR3 DNA (partial): TGTGCCACCAGCAGGAGCGGGTGGGCAGGGTACAATGAG.

This clone appeared many times. The sequence runs out 3 residues before the end of the CDR3; the remainder is reconstructed from the germline J gene. V gene TRBV6-2 or TRBV6-3 combines with J gene TRBJ2-3, with 9 nucleotides matching TRBD1. The V segment lost 4 bases and the J segment 1 base; nucleotides outside the gene matches: 6. The CDR3 consists of 16 residues. Germline values: CDR1 MNHEY, CDR2 SVGEGT. The sequenced part of the CDR3 DNA is TGTGCCAGCAGTTCTACAGGGGGCGGTGGCACAGATACG. Encoded protein: CASSSTGGGGTDT. The whole CDR3 protein is CASSSTGGGGTDTQYF.

This clone was recorded a few times. This may arise from a read error, as a much more abundant clone is one base away. The CDR3 is cut off 3 residues early in the read; its end comes from the germline J gene. V and J are TRBV6-2 or TRBV6-3 and TRBJ2-3, with D possibly TRBD1 on 5 matching bases. The CDR3 is 14 residues long. CDR1 and CDR2 from the germline V gene are MNHEY and SVGEGT. The CDR3 here is CASSDLRVPQPQYF. Partial CDR3 DNA: TGTGCCAGCAGTGACCTCAGGGTACCTCAGCCG.

This clone showed up many times. Compared with germline, one end of the junction differs, possibly owing to a read error. The CDR3 DNA, read in part, is TGCGCCAGCAGCCAATACAGGGCCAGGGAG. This codes for CASSQYRARE. The complete CDR3 sequence is CASSQYRARELFF. This chain connects TRBV4-2 to TRBJ2-2; possibly TRBD1 for D (6 bases). The observed sequence ends 3 residues before the CDR3 terminus, with the missing tail filled in from the germline J gene. Germline V gene sequence: CDR1 LGHNA, CDR2 YNFKEQ. CDR3 length: 13 amino acids.

As for this clone: The read ends 3 residues early relative to the CDR3; the germline J gene fills the gap. The V and J genes are TRBV7-9 and TRBJ1-3; 9 nucleotides agree with TRBD1. The CDR3 runs to 13 residues. V shed 3 bases and J 7 bases; nucleotides not matched to a gene: 1. Germline CDR1 and CDR2: SEHNR and FQNEAQ (reference sequence). CDR3 amino acids: CASSLGTGNTIYF. The covered CDR3 bases are TGTGCCAGCAGCTTGGGGACAGGGAACACC. Complete variable domain (other parts from reference TRBV7-9 and TRBJ1-3): DTGVSQNPRHKITKRGQNVTFRCDPISEHNRLYWYRQTLGQGPEFLTYFQNEAQLEKSRLLSDRFSAERPKGSFSTLEIQRTEQGDSAMYLCASSLGTGNTIYFGEGSWLTVV.